The 32 T cell receptor beta chains below were found in one sample sequenced in a study of a mutant IDH1 vaccine in newly diagnosed glioma. The sample's time point: baseline, week 1 (first vaccination visit). Treatment indicated: pre-vaccination baseline after standard-of-care therapy. Clones were read by immunoSEQ multiplex PCR, and TCRdb kept only the in-frame ones, dropping some. The sample has 70,000 or so clones, around four fifths seen once; the top ten hold about 4.5%. Sequencing used peripheral blood mononuclear cells (PBMCs), obtained from a glioma patient treated with radiotherapy, temozolomide or both. Receptors originate from a woman aged 18-30 years with glioma. Some clones in this sample may be carry-over from other donors' samples.

The chain combines TRBV29-1 with TRBJ1-3; the D gene is possibly TRBD1 (5 bases). Germline V gene data show CDR1 as SQVTM and CDR2 as ANQGSEA. V gave up 7 bases and J gave up 0 bases, with 10 bases separating them. The CDR3 sequence is 13 residues long. The CDR3 DNA is TGCAGCGCTGGGGCGACCTCTGGAAACACCATATATTTT. Protein: CSAGATSGNTIYF.

The chain is built from TRBV6-1 and TRBJ1-5, with D unclear. CDR1 and CDR2 from the germline V gene are MNHNS and SASEGT. This CDR3 is 15 amino acids long. The ends were cut back, 1 base at V and 3 bases at J, with 10 bases in the middle. The CDR3 loop is CASSEEGEDNQPQHF. The CDR3 nucleotides are TGTGCCAGCAGTGAAGAGGGAGAAGACAATCAGCCCCAGCATTTT.

This chain joins TRBV19 and TRBJ1-2; 10 positions agree with TRBD1. The CDR3 spans 15 residues. V was pared by 5 bases and J by 8 bases, with 11 bases of the junction left unmatched. Germline V lookup: CDR1 LNHDA, CDR2 SQIVND (reference sequence). Here the CDR3 DNA reads TGTGCCAGTAGTCTCTCCGGGACAGGGGTCACAGGCTACACCTTC. Protein product: CASSLSGTGVTGYTF. The full variable domain, rest sourced from reference TRBV19 and TRBJ1-2, is DGGITQSPKYLFRKEGQNVTLSCEQNLNHDAMYWYRQDPGQGLRLIYYSQIVNDFQKGDIAEGYSVSREKKESFPLTVTSAQKNPTAFYLCASSLSGTGVTGYTFGSGTRLTVV.

This chain joins TRBV27 and TRBJ2-2, with unresolved D. The germline CDR1 and CDR2 sequences are MNHEY and SMNVEV (reference sequence). This CDR3 has 14 residues. V was trimmed by 5 bases and J by 6 bases, leaving 13 bases between them. The DNA of the CDR3 is TGTGCCAGCAGTCTACGGCGCGTCGCCGGGGAGCTGTTTTTT. Amino acid sequence: CASSLRRVAGELFF.

The chain joins TRBV5-1 to TRBJ2-7; D is unresolved. Trimming removed 4 bases from V and 6 bases from J, with 23 bases in between. The CDR3 has 16 amino acids. CDR1 is SGHRS and CDR2 is YFSETQ in the germline V gene. The CDR3 sequence: CASSQILGGVAGEQYF. DNA for the CDR3: TGCGCCAGCAGCCAGATTCTAGGTGGGGTGGCTGGCGAGCAGTACTTC.

V is TRBV7-9 and J is TRBJ2-3; 7 bases map to TRBD1. Germline CDR1 SEHNR, CDR2 FQNEAQ (reference sequence). The CDR3 is 15 residues long. V lost 1 base, J lost 1 base, and 2 bases stayed unmatched. CDR3 protein: CASSLGGTGTDTQYF. The CDR3 DNA reads as TGTGCCAGCAGCTTAGGTGGGACAGGCACAGATACGCAGTATTTT.

The genes are TRBV12-5 and TRBJ1-1; 7 nucleotides agree with TRBD1. Germline CDR1 is LGHNT and CDR2 is FRNRAP. This CDR3 contains 15 residues. Trimming removed 2 bases from V and 5 bases from J; junction bases left unmatched: 8. CDR3 DNA sequence: TGTGCTAGTGGTTTGCGCGCAGGGGGGTGGACTGAAGCTTTCTTT. Its translation is CASGLRAGGWTEAFF.

This chain uses TRBV25-1 with TRBJ2-3; 8 bases align to TRBD2. Germline V gene sequence: CDR1 MGHDK, CDR2 SYGVNS. This CDR3 has 15 amino acids. V lost 1 base and J lost 2; bases outside the gene matches: 2. The CDR3 DNA is TGTGCCAGCAGTGAATCGGGGGGGCACACAGATACGCAGTATTTT. This sequence encodes CASSESGGHTDTQYF.

This clone has only a few counts. The chain has TRBV7-9 and TRBJ2-5; TRBD2 matches at 11 bases. CDR3 size: 15 residues. V trimming: 0 bases; J trimming: 3 bases; junction bases outside the gene matches: 0. Per germline, CDR1 SEHNR and CDR2 FQNEAQ (reference sequence). CDR3 nucleotide sequence: TGTGCCAGCAGCTTAGCACTAGCGGGGGAAGAGACCCAGTACTTC. Its protein product is CASSLALAGEETQYF.

The chain has TRBV18 and TRBJ1-2; 12 bases agree with TRBD1. Germline V CDR1 and CDR2: KGHSH, LQKENI. The CDR3 covers 14 residues. Trimming at V came to 6 bases and at J to 7 bases, leaving 6 bases not matched to a gene. CDR3 region: CASSQGQGALGYTF. The CDR3 DNA is TGTGCCAGCTCGCAGGGACAGGGGGCGCTTGGCTACACCTTC.

This clone was seen a handful of times. This chain links TRBV30 with TRBJ2-7; the D call may be TRBD1 or TRBD2 (6 bases each). The CDR3 totals 13 residues. Trimming shortened V by 2 bases and J by 4 bases, and 12 bases separated the two germline ends. The V gene's germline CDR1 is GTSNPN and CDR2 SVGIG (reference sequence). CDR3 loop: CAWSRGRWYEQYF. The CDR3 nucleotides read TGTGCCTGGAGTAGGGGGAGGTGGTACGAGCAGTACTTC.

The count of this clone is one. This chain connects TRBV10-3 to TRBJ2-2; the D gene is possibly TRBD1 (7 bases). Deletions cut 10 bases from V and 3 bases from J, with 12 bases between. Looked up from germline, CDR1 is ENHRY and CDR2 is SYGVKD. The CDR3 consists of 13 residues. The CDR3 sequence: CATRGVDTGELFF. DNA of the CDR3: TGTGCCACCAGGGGGGTGGACACCGGGGAGCTGTTTTTT.

This clone was counted once. The chain combines TRBV10-2 with TRBJ2-7; D unresolved. The length of the CDR3 is 11 residues. The ends were cut back, 8 bases at V and 6 bases at J, with 11 bases in the middle. In germline, CDR1 is WSHSY, CDR2 SAAADI. CDR3 nucleotide sequence: TGCGCCAGCCGCGGACCCACCGAGCAGTACTTC. This codes for CASRGPTEQYF.

The rearrangement uses TRBV28 and TRBJ1-2; D call uncertain. The CDR3 is made up of 13 amino acids. Trimming stripped 5 bases from V and 5 bases from J, with 12 bases between. Germline V CDR1 and CDR2: MDHEN, SYDVKM. In DNA, the CDR3 is TGTGCCAGCAGTCTGAGGGATTTTTATGGCTACACCTTC. This sequence encodes CASSLRDFYGYTF.

In its sample, this clone was seen a few times. The chain is built from TRBV6-6 and TRBJ2-3, with TRBD1 matching over 10 bases. Looked up from germline, CDR1 is MNHNY and CDR2 is SVGAGI (reference sequence). V lost 6 bases, J lost 5 bases, and 5 bases stayed unmatched. The CDR3 runs to 14 residues. CDR3 protein: CASRRQGARDTQYF. The CDR3 DNA sequence: TGTGCCAGCAGAAGACAGGGGGCGCGAGATACGCAGTATTTT.

This chain uses TRBV11-2 with TRBJ1-1; D remains ambiguous. Looked up from germline, CDR1 is SGHAT and CDR2 is FQNNGV. V gave up 9 bases and J gave up 8 bases, with 16 bases separating them. This CDR3 is 12 amino acids long. The CDR3 loop is CARKRVRSEAFF. The DNA of the CDR3 is TGTGCCAGAAAGCGGGTACGGTCAGAAGCTTTCTTT.

The rearrangement uses TRBV5-1 and TRBJ2-1; no firm D call. CDR3 size: 15 residues. From germline, CDR1 is SGHRS and CDR2 YFSETQ. Trimming cost V 4 bases and J 0 bases, with 11 bases left between them. The CDR3 bases are TGCGCCAGCAGCGTTGACTGGGACTCCTACAATGAGCAGTTCTTC. This codes for CASSVDWDSYNEQFF.

This chain uses TRBV27 with TRBJ1-2; TRBD1 matches 7 bases. Germline CDR1 reads MNHEY; CDR2 reads SMNVEV (reference sequence). V lost 3 bases, J lost 8 bases, and 9 bases stayed unmatched. The CDR3 has 14 amino acids. The CDR3 sequence is CASSLSGGISGYTF. The CDR3 region has the DNA TGTGCCAGCAGTTTGTCAGGGGGGATAAGCGGCTACACCTTC.

The rearrangement links TRBV19 to TRBJ2-2; 9 bases fit TRBD2. Looked up from germline, CDR1 is LNHDA and CDR2 is SQIVND (reference sequence). The CDR3 is 16 residues long. V gave up 3 bases and J gave up 7 bases; unmatched junction bases: 9. This chain's CDR3 is CASSIGLAGANGELFF. DNA for the CDR3: TGTGCCAGTAGTATCGGGTTAGCGGGAGCAAACGGGGAGCTGTTTTTT. The variable domain in full, completed from reference TRBV19 and TRBJ2-2, reads DGGITQSPKYLFRKEGQNVTLSCEQNLNHDAMYWYRQDPGQGLRLIYYSQIVNDFQKGDIAEGYSVSREKKESFPLTVTSAQKNPTAFYLCASSIGLAGANGELFFGEGSRLTVL.

The chain links TRBV5-6 to TRBJ1-1, with unresolved D. Trimming shortened V by 4 bases and J by 0 bases, and 10 bases separated the two germline ends. Per germline, CDR1 SGHDT and CDR2 YYEEEE. The CDR3 sequence is 14 residues long. CDR3 amino acids: CASSLRVLNTEAFF. DNA of the CDR3: TGTGCCAGCAGCCTCCGGGTCCTGAACACTGAAGCTTTCTTT.

This chain joins TRBV19 and TRBJ2-3, with D uncertain. Germline V lookup: CDR1 LNHDA, CDR2 SQIVND (reference sequence). Deletions cut 5 bases from V and 3 bases from J, with 6 bases between. The CDR3 loop spans 12 amino acids. The CDR3 protein is CASSPSTDTQYF. CDR3 nucleotides: TGTGCCAGTAGTCCCTCAACAGATACGCAGTATTTT. The entire variable domain, with the rest obtained from reference TRBV19 and TRBJ2-3, is as follows: DGGITQSPKYLFRKEGQNVTLSCEQNLNHDAMYWYRQDPGQGLRLIYYSQIVNDFQKGDIAEGYSVSREKKESFPLTVTSAQKNPTAFYLCASSPSTDTQYFGPGTRLTVL.

As DNA, the CDR3 is TGTGCCAGCAGCCTTAAAGCGGGAGGCACAGATACGCAGTATTTT. This codes for CASSLKAGGTDTQYF. The chain is built from TRBV14 and TRBJ2-3, with 8 bases lining up with TRBD2. This CDR3 has 15 amino acids. Looked up from germline, CDR1 is SGHDN and CDR2 is FVKESK. J was trimmed by 1 base and V by 4 bases; bases with no gene match: 4.

The genes are TRBV25-1 and TRBJ1-2; TRBD1 is a possible D gene (6 bases). Germline assignment: CDR1 MGHDK and CDR2 SYGVNS. The CDR3 spans 13 residues. The V end lost 3 bases, the J end lost 8 bases, and 13 bases lay between the germline ends. CDR3 protein: CASSDLGTMGYTF. Here the CDR3 DNA reads TGTGCCAGCAGTGATCTTGGGACAATGGGCTACACCTTC.

CDR3 bases: TGTGCCAGCACTCGCAGGGGGGGAAAACTGTTTTTT. As protein: CASTRRGGKLFF. V is TRBV6-5 and J is TRBJ1-4, with TRBD1 matching 7 bases. This CDR3 has 12 residues. V gave up 7 bases and J gave up 10 bases; unmatched junction bases: 6. Germline CDR1 and CDR2: MNHEY and SVGAGI.

The V and J genes are TRBV7-2 and TRBJ1-2; 8 bases align to TRBD1. Germline V lookup: CDR1 SGHTA, CDR2 FQGNSA. The CDR3 contains 13 residues. The V segment lost 2 bases and the J segment 7 bases; nucleotides outside the gene matches: 3. CDR3 nucleotide sequence: TGTGCCAGCAGCTTAATCAGGGGGCCTGGCTACACCTTC. The encoded protein is CASSLIRGPGYTF.

This clone was seen once. The gene calls are TRBV7-2 and TRBJ2-3; the D gene could be TRBD1 or TRBD2 (6 bases each). The CDR3 loop spans 17 amino acids. Germline assignment: CDR1 SGHTA and CDR2 FQGNSA. The V and J ends lost 6 bases and 0 bases respectively, with 19 bases between them. CDR3 in amino acids: CASRGGGAPPSTDTQYF. CDR3 DNA: TGTGCCAGCAGGGGGGGCGGGGCTCCTCCTAGCACAGATACGCAGTATTTT.

In DNA, the CDR3 is TGCGCCAGCAGCTACCTGGGGGTAGCGGGAGTGTACAATGAGCAGTTCTTC. Translation gives CASSYLGVAGVYNEQFF. The V gene is TRBV5-1, the J gene TRBJ2-1, with 9 bases identical to TRBD2. Per the germline V gene, CDR1 is SGHRS and CDR2 is YFSETQ. This CDR3 is built from 17 residues. V lost 3 bases to trimming and J lost 4 bases; unmatched junction nucleotides: 11.

This clone was seen a few times. The chain links TRBV6-6 to TRBJ1-5, with D tentatively TRBD1 (6 bases). This CDR3 comprises 14 residues. Trimming shortened V by 4 bases and J by 5 bases, and 12 bases separated the two germline ends. Germline values: CDR1 MNHNY, CDR2 SVGAGI (reference sequence). This chain's CDR3 is CASSWTATDQPQHF. CDR3 sequence (DNA): TGTGCCAGCAGTTGGACAGCCACTGATCAGCCCCAGCATTTT.

The chain employs TRBV7-2 and TRBJ1-2; 7 nucleotides match TRBD1. The CDR3 contains 14 residues. J lost 5 bases, V lost 1 base, and 4 bases had no gene match. Germline CDR1 and CDR2: SGHTA and FQGNSA. CDR3 nucleotide sequence: TGTGCCAGCAGCTTAGAGCACAGGGGATATGGCTACACCTTC. Protein sequence: CASSLEHRGYGYTF.

This clone was seen only a few times. This chain joins TRBV11-3 and TRBJ2-1, with D tentatively TRBD2 (6 bases). The CDR3 is 14 amino acids. The V end lost 1 base, the J end lost 7 bases, and 11 bases lay between the germline ends. Germline values: CDR1 SGHNT, CDR2 YENEEA. This chain's CDR3 is CASSLAEGGNEQFF. Here the CDR3 DNA reads TGTGCCAGCAGCTTAGCGGAGGGTGGGAATGAGCAGTTCTTC.

The gene calls are TRBV11-2 and TRBJ2-2; no firm D call. Trimming left V 0 bases short and J 6 bases short, with 17 bases between. CDR1 and CDR2 (germline): SGHAT, FQNNGV. The CDR3 spans 17 residues. CDR3 sequence (DNA): TGTGCCAGCAGCTTAGATTTGCTACCCAGGAGCGCCGGGGAGCTGTTTTTT. This codes for CASSLDLLPRSAGELFF.

This rearrangement joins TRBV5-1 to TRBJ2-2; D tentatively reads TRBD1 or TRBD2 (6 bases each). This CDR3 has 16 residues. Germline V CDR1 and CDR2: SGHRS, YFSETQ. Trimming took 0 bases from V and 0 from J, leaving 9 bases between them. The CDR3 is CASSLAGATNTGELFF. CDR3 sequence (DNA): TGCGCCAGCAGCTTGGCGGGGGCCACGAACACCGGGGAGCTGTTTTTT.